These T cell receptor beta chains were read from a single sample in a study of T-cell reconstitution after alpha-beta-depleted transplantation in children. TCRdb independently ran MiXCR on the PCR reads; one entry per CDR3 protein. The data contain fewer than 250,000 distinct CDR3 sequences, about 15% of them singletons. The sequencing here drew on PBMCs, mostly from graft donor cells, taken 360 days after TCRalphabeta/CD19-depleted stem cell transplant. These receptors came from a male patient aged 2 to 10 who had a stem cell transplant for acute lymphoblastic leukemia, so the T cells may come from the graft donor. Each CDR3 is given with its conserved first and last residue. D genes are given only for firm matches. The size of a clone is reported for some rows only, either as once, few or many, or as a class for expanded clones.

CDR3: CASSIQAAQFF
DNA: TGTGCCAGTAGTATCCAAGCGGCCCAGTTCTTC
J: TRBJ2-1
V: TRBV19
D: .
size: .
length: 11

CDR3: CASSGFGGAQETQYF
DNA: TGTGCCAGCAGTGGCTTCGGGGGGGCCCAAGAGACCCAGTACTTC
J: TRBJ2-5
V: TRBV2
D: TRBD2
size: .
length: 15

CDR3: CASSYSAGGETQYF
DNA: TGTGCCAGCAGTTACTCGGCAGGGGGAGAGACCCAGTACTTC
J: TRBJ2-5
V: TRBV6-5
D: TRBD1
size: few
length: 14

CDR3: CASSLITGSPYEQYF
DNA: TGTGCCAGCAGTTTAATAACAGGGTCTCCCTACGAGCAGTACTTC
J: TRBJ2-7
V: TRBV28
D: .
size: few
length: 15

CDR3: CASSQEGSSGANVLTF
DNA: TGTGCCAGCAGCCAAGAGGGGAGCTCTGGGGCCAACGTCCTGACTTTC
J: TRBJ2-6
V: TRBV4-2
D: .
size: .
length: 16

CDR3: CASRLTEGNEKLFF
DNA: TGTGCCAGCAGACTAACGGAGGGGAATGAAAAACTGTTTTTT
J: TRBJ1-4
V: TRBV12-3/TRBV12-4
D: .
size: .
length: 14

CDR3: CASSYPASLNTEAFF
DNA: TGTGCCAGCAGTTACCCGGCCAGCCTGAACACTGAAGCTTTCTTT
J: TRBJ1-1
V: TRBV6-5
D: .
size: few
length: 15

CDR3: CASSPTGARNTEAFF
DNA: TGTGCCAGCAGCCCTACCGGGGCAAGGAACACTGAAGCTTTCTTT
J: TRBJ1-1
V: TRBV7-8
D: .
size: .
length: 15

CDR3: CASALGGLSYNEQFF
DNA: TGTGCCAGTGCCCTCGGGGGGCTCTCCTACAATGAGCAGTTCTTC
J: TRBJ2-1
V: TRBV7-2
D: .
size: few
length: 15

CDR3: CSAMHRGSFEQYF
DNA: TGCAGTGCTATGCACAGGGGCTCCTTCGAGCAGTACTTC
J: TRBJ2-7
V: TRBV20-1
D: TRBD1
size: .
length: 13

CDR3: CASSLGVKTGPSGGSSYEQYF
DNA: TGTGCCAGCAGCCTGGGGGTCAAAACGGGACCCAGTGGAGGAAGCTCCTACGAGCAGTACTTC
J: TRBJ2-7
V: TRBV5-4
D: .
size: .
length: 21

CDR3: CSVERLGGDTQYF
DNA: TGCAGCGTTGAACGGCTGGGGGGAGATACGCAGTATTTT
J: TRBJ2-3
V: TRBV29-1
D: .
size: few
length: 13

CDR3: CARRPKAVEQYF
DNA: TGTGCCAGGAGACCGAAGGCGGTCGAGCAGTACTTC
J: TRBJ2-7
V: TRBV21-1
D: .
size: few
length: 12

CDR3: CASSYGSYEQYF
DNA: TGTGCCAGCAGCTACGGATCCTACGAGCAGTACTTC
J: TRBJ2-7
V: TRBV7-2
D: .
size: .
length: 12

CDR3: CASSSLLAGEPGELFF
DNA: TGTGCCAGCAGCTCCTTACTAGCGGGAGAGCCCGGGGAGCTGTTTTTT
J: TRBJ2-2
V: TRBV7-2
D: TRBD2
size: few
length: 16

CDR3: CASSLQTGGKYVTQYF
DNA: TGTGCCAGCAGCTTGCAGACAGGGGGCAAGTACGTGACCCAGTACTTC
J: TRBJ2-5
V: TRBV7-9
D: TRBD1
size: .
length: 16

CDR3: CASTSLREGYGYTF
DNA: TGTGCCAGCACCAGCCTCAGGGAGGGCTATGGCTACACCTTC
J: TRBJ1-2
V: TRBV11-2
D: .
size: .
length: 14

CDR3: CSVFPREDSTEAFF
DNA: TGCAGCGTTTTCCCTCGGGAGGACAGCACTGAAGCTTTCTTT
J: TRBJ1-1
V: TRBV29-1
D: .
size: .
length: 14

CDR3: CASSRAEELFF
DNA: TGTGCCAGCAGCCGGGCAGAGGAGCTGTTTTTT
J: TRBJ2-2
V: TRBV7-9
D: .
size: .
length: 11

CDR3: CASSFREWVHEQYF
DNA: TGTGCCAGCAGCTTCAGGGAATGGGTCCACGAGCAGTACTTC
J: TRBJ2-7
V: TRBV6-2/TRBV6-3
D: .
size: few
length: 14

CDR3: CASSLSKGTEAFF
DNA: TGTGCCAGCAGTTTATCGAAGGGGACTGAAGCTTTCTTT
J: TRBJ1-1
V: TRBV27
D: .
size: .
length: 13

CDR3: CASSSYLAGGWSSYNEQFF
DNA: TGTGCCAGCAGTTCCTATTTAGCGGGGGGCTGGTCTTCCTACAATGAGCAGTTCTTC
J: TRBJ2-1
V: TRBV6-5
D: TRBD2
size: .
length: 19

CDR3: CASSQARLAGVEQYF
DNA: TGTGCCAGCAGCCAAGCTAGGCTAGCGGGGGTTGAGCAGTACTTC
J: TRBJ2-7
V: TRBV3-1
D: TRBD2
size: .
length: 15

CDR3: CAWSVREAGELFF
DNA: TGTGCCTGGAGTGTACGAGAAGCCGGGGAGCTGTTTTTT
J: TRBJ2-2
V: TRBV30
D: .
size: .
length: 13

CDR3: CSAREDPVGKLFF
DNA: TGCAGTGCTAGAGAGGACCCGGTTGGAAAACTGTTTTTT
J: TRBJ1-4
V: TRBV20-1
D: .
size: few
length: 13

CDR3: CSVGDFSGGAADTQYF
DNA: TGCAGCGTTGGGGATTTTAGCGGGGGGGCCGCAGATACGCAGTATTTT
J: TRBJ2-3
V: TRBV29-1
D: TRBD2
size: .
length: 16

CDR3: CAPEKVSSGGKETQYF
DNA: TGTGCCCCCGAGAAGGTCTCTAGCGGGGGGAAAGAGACCCAGTACTTC
J: TRBJ2-5
V: TRBV10-3
D: TRBD2
size: .
length: 16

CDR3: CASISPGSTEAFF
DNA: TGTGCCAGCATTTCCCCGGGGTCGACTGAAGCTTTCTTT
J: TRBJ1-1
V: TRBV28
D: .
size: many
length: 13

CDR3: CASSLHRGQETQYF
DNA: TGTGCCAGCAGTCTCCACAGGGGGCAAGAGACCCAGTACTTC
J: TRBJ2-5
V: TRBV27
D: TRBD1
size: few
length: 14

CDR3: CASSLRPPQGTQYF
DNA: TGTGCCAGCAGTCTCCGACCGCCCCAAGGGACCCAGTACTTC
J: TRBJ2-5
V: TRBV12-3/TRBV12-4
D: .
size: .
length: 14

CDR3: CATSKDRGSYEQYF
DNA: TGTGCCACCAGTAAGGACAGGGGGAGCTACGAGCAGTACTTC
J: TRBJ2-7
V: TRBV15
D: TRBD1
size: .
length: 14

CDR3: CSVNNPLETQYF
DNA: TGCAGCGTGAACAACCCCCTGGAGACCCAGTACTTC
J: TRBJ2-5
V: TRBV29-1
D: .
size: few
length: 12

CDR3: CASSQERDREPFF
DNA: TGTGCCAGCAGCCAAGAAAGGGACAGGGAACCGTTCTTC
J: TRBJ2-1
V: TRBV4-2
D: TRBD1
size: .
length: 13

CDR3: CASRGDRGKGTQYF
DNA: TGTGCCAGCAGGGGGGATCGCGGGAAGGGGACCCAGTACTTC
J: TRBJ2-5
V: TRBV28
D: .
size: few
length: 14

CDR3: CASSLNRYYSGNTIYF
DNA: TGTGCCAGCAGTTTAAATCGATACTACTCTGGAAACACCATATATTTT
J: TRBJ1-3
V: TRBV28
D: .
size: .
length: 16

CDR3: CASSLTVGNTEAFF
DNA: TGCGCCAGCAGCTTAACAGTGGGGAACACTGAAGCTTTCTTT
J: TRBJ1-1
V: TRBV5-1
D: .
size: many
length: 14

CDR3: CASSLRDFTDTQYF
DNA: TGCGCCAGCAGCTTGCGAGATTTCACAGATACGCAGTATTTT
J: TRBJ2-3
V: TRBV5-1
D: .
size: .
length: 14

CDR3: CASSPRTGWWNQPQHF
DNA: TGTGCCAGCAGTCCACGGACAGGGTGGTGGAATCAGCCCCAGCATTTT
J: TRBJ1-5
V: TRBV6-1
D: TRBD1
size: few
length: 16

CDR3: CASRITGRTEAFF
DNA: TGTGCCAGCAGGATAACAGGGAGAACTGAAGCTTTCTTT
J: TRBJ1-1
V: TRBV6-5
D: .
size: few
length: 13

CDR3: CSASASGFF
DNA: TGCAGTGCTAGTGCCTCTGGGTTCTTC
J: TRBJ2-1
V: TRBV20-1
D: .
size: few
length: 9

CDR3: CASSQEDPDRAGELFF
DNA: TGCGCCAGCAGCCAGGAGGACCCGGACAGGGCAGGGGAGCTGTTTTTT
J: TRBJ2-2
V: TRBV4-3
D: TRBD1
size: .
length: 16

CDR3: CASSVVDTTDTQYF
DNA: TGTGCCAGCAGCGTAGTAGATACCACAGATACGCAGTATTTT
J: TRBJ2-3
V: TRBV9
D: .
size: .
length: 14

CDR3: CASTDRASNTGELFF
DNA: TGTGCCAGCACCGACCGGGCCTCCAACACCGGGGAGCTGTTTTTT
J: TRBJ2-2
V: TRBV25-1
D: .
size: .
length: 15

CDR3: CATEDSLLNTGELFF
DNA: TGTGCCACCGAGGACAGCTTATTGAACACCGGGGAGCTGTTTTTT
J: TRBJ2-2
V: TRBV24-1
D: .
size: few
length: 15

CDR3: CASSPRTGSNTEAFF
DNA: TGTGCCAGCAGCCCCCGGACAGGGTCGAACACTGAAGCTTTCTTT
J: TRBJ1-1
V: TRBV7-9
D: TRBD1
size: .
length: 15

CDR3: CASKLADQETQYF
DNA: TGCGCCAGCAAACTAGCGGACCAAGAGACCCAGTACTTC
J: TRBJ2-5
V: TRBV5-1
D: TRBD2
size: .
length: 13

CDR3: CASSLDRGGAIEQFF
DNA: TGTGCCAGCAGCTTAGATCGCGGGGGGGCTATTGAGCAGTTCTTC
J: TRBJ2-1
V: TRBV7-9
D: TRBD2
size: few
length: 15

CDR3: CASTLRRTTGARYHGYTF
DNA: TGTGCCAGCACCTTACGCCGGACGACTGGCGCTAGATACCATGGCTACACCTTC
J: TRBJ1-2
V: TRBV12-3/TRBV12-4
D: .
size: .
length: 18

CDR3: CASSLDQRVAAFF
DNA: TGTGCCAGCAGCTTAGATCAAAGGGTAGCCGCGTTCTTC
J: TRBJ2-1
V: TRBV11-2
D: .
size: few
length: 13

CDR3: CASSPRTRTDTQYF
DNA: TGTGCCAGCAGCCCTCGGACGCGCACAGATACGCAGTATTTT
J: TRBJ2-3
V: TRBV7-6
D: .
size: many
length: 14

CDR3: CATSRDGQPTDTQYF
DNA: TGTGCCACCAGCAGAGATGGACAGCCCACAGATACGCAGTATTTT
J: TRBJ2-3
V: TRBV15
D: .
size: few
length: 15

CDR3: CASGRGVSNQPQHF
DNA: TGTGCCAGCGGTCGGGGTGTAAGCAATCAGCCCCAGCATTTT
J: TRBJ1-5
V: TRBV27
D: .
size: once
length: 14

CDR3: CASSFFRQVYEQYF
DNA: TGTGCCAGCAGTTTTTTCCGACAGGTCTACGAGCAGTACTTC
J: TRBJ2-7
V: TRBV12-3/TRBV12-4
D: .
size: .
length: 14

CDR3: CASTHRGEGPGELFF
DNA: TGTGCCAGCACCCACAGGGGCGAGGGTCCCGGGGAGCTGTTTTTT
J: TRBJ2-2
V: TRBV12-3/TRBV12-4
D: TRBD1
size: many
length: 15

CDR3: CASSSDLHLYVEQYF
DNA: TGTGCCAGCAGCTCCGACCTGCATCTCTACGTGGAGCAGTACTTC
J: TRBJ2-7
V: TRBV5-6
D: .
size: few
length: 15